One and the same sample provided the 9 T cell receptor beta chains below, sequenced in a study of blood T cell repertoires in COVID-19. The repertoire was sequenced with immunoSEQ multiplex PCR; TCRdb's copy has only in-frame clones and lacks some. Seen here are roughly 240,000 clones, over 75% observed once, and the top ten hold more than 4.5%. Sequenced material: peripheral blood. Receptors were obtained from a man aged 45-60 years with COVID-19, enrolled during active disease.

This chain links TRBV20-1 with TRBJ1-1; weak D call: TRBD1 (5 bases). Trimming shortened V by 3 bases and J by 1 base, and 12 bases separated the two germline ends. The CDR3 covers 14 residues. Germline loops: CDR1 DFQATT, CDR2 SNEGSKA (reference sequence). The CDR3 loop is CSASRGRANTEAFF. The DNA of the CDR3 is TGCAGTGCTAGTAGGGGCAGGGCGAACACTGAAGCTTTCTTT.

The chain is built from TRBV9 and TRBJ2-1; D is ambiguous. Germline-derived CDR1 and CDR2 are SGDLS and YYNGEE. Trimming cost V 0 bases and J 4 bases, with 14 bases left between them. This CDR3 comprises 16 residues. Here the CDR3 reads CASSVDPDPGYNEQFF. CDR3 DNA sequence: TGTGCCAGCAGCGTAGATCCCGACCCGGGTTACAATGAGCAGTTCTTC.

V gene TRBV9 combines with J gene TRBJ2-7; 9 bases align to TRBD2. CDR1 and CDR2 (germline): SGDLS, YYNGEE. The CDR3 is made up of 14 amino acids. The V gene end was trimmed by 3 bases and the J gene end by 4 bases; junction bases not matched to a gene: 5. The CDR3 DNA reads TGTGCCAGCAGCGCCACGGGACTAGCTTACGAGCAGTACTTC. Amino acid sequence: CASSATGLAYEQYF.

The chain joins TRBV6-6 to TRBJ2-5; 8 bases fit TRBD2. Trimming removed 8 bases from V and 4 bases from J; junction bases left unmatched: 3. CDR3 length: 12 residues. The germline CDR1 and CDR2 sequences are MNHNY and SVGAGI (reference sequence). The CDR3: CASEAGVETQYF. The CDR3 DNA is TGTGCCAGCGAAGCGGGGGTAGAGACCCAGTACTTC.

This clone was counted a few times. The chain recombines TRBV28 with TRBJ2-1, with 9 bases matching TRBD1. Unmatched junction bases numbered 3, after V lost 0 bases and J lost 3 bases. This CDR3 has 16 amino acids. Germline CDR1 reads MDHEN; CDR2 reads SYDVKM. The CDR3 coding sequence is TGTGCCAGCAGTTTATGGGGACAGGGTGACTACAATGAGCAGTTCTTC. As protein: CASSLWGQGDYNEQFF. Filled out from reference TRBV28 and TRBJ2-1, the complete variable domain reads DVKVTQSSRYLVKRTGEKVFLECVQDMDHENMFWYRQDPGLGLRLIYFSYDVKMKEKGDIPEGYSVSREKKERFSLILESASTNQTSMYLCASSLWGQGDYNEQFFGPGTRLTVL.

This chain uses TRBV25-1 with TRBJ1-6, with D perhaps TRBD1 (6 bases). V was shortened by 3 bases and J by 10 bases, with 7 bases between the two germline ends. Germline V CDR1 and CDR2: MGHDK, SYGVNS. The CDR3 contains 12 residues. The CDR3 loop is CASSDTGSPLHF. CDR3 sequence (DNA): TGTGCCAGCAGTGATACAGGGTCACCCCTCCACTTT.

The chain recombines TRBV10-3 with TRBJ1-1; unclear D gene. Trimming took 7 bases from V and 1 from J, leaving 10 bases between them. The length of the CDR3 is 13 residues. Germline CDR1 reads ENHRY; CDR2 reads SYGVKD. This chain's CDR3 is CAITRVENTEAFF. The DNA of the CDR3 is TGTGCCATCACGAGGGTGGAGAACACTGAAGCTTTCTTT.

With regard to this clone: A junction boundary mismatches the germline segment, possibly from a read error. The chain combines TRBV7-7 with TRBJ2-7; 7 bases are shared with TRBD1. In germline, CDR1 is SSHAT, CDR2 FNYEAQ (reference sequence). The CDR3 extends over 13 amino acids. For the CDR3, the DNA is TGTGCTAGCAGCTCCCAGGGGGTCGGCGAGCAGTACTTC. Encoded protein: CASSSQGVGEQYF. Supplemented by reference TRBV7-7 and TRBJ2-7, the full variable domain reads GAGVSQSPRYKVTKRGQDVTLRCDPISSHATLYWYQQALGQGPEFLTYFNYEAQPDKSGLPSDRFSAERPEGSISTLTIQRTEQRDSAMYRCASSSQGVGEQYFGPGTRLTVT.

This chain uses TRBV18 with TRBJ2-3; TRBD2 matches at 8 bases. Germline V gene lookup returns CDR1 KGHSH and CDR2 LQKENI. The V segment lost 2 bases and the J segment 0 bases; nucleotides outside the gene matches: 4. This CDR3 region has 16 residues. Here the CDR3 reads CASSPYRGGSTDTQYF. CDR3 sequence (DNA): TGTGCCAGCTCACCATACCGGGGGGGGAGCACAGATACGCAGTATTTT.